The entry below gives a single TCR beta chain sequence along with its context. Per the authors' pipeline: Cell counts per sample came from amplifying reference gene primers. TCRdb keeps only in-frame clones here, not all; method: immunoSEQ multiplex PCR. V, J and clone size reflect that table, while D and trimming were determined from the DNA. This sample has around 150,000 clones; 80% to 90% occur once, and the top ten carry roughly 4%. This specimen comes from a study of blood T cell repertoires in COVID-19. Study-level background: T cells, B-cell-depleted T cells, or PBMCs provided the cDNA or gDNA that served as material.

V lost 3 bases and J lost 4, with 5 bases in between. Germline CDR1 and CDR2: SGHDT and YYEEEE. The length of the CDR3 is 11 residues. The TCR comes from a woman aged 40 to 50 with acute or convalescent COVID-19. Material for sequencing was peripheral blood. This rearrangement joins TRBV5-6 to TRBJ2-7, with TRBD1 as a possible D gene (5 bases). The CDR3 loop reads CASSSGYEQYF. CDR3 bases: TGTGCCAGCAGCTCAGGGTACGAGCAGTACTTC.